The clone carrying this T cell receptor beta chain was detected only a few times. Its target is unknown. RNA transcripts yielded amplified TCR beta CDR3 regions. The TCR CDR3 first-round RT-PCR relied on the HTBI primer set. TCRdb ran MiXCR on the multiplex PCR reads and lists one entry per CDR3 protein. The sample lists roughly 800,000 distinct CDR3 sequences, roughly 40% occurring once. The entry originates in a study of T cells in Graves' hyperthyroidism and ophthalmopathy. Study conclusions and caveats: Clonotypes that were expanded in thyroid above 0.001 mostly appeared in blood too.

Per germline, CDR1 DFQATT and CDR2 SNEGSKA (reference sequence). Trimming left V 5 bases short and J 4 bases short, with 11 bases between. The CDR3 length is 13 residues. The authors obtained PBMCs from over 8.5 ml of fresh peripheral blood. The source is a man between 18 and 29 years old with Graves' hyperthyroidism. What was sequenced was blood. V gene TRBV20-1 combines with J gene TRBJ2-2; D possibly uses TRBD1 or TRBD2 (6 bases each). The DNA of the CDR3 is TGCAGTGCTGCAGGGGAGGCCACCGGGGAGCTGTTTTTT. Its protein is CSAAGEATGELFF.